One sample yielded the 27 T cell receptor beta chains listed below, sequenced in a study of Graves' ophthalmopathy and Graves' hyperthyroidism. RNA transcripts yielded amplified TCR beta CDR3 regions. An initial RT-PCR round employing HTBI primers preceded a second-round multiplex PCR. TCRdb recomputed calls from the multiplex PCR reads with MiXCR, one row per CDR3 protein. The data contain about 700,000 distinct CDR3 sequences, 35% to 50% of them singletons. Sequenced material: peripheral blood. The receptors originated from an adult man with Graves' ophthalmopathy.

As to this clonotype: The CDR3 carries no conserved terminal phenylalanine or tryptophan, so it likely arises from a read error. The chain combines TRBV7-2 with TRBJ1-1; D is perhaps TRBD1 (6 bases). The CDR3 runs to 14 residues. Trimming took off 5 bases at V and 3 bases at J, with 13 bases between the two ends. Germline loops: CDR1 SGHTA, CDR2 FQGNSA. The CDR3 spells CASSQDGGHTEAFL. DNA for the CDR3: TGTGCCAGCAGCCAAGATGGGGGGCACACTGAAGCTTTCCTT.

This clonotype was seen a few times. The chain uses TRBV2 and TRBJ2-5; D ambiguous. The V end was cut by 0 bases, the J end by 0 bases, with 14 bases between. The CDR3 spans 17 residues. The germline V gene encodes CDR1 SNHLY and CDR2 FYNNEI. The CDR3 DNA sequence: TGTGCCAGCAGTGAAGCTCAAGCAGGCCCGTACCAAGAGACCCAGTACTTC. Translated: CASSEAQAGPYQETQYF.

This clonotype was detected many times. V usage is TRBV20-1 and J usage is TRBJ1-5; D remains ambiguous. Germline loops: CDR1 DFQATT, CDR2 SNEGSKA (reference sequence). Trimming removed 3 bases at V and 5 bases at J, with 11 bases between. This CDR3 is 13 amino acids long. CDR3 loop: CSASSRADQPQHF. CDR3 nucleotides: TGCAGTGCTAGCAGTAGGGCGGATCAGCCCCAGCATTTT.

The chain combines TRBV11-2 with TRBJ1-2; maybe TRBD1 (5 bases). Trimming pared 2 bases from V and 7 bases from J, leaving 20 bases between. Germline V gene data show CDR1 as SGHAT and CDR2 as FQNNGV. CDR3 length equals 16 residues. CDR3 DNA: TGTGCCAGCAGCTTATGGTTGCAGGGACGAGGAGGTGGCTACACCTTC. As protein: CASSLWLQGRGGGYTF.

The CDR3 region has the DNA TGTGCCAGCAGTTACGTAGCGGGAAGCTCCTACGAGCAGTACTTC. It translates to CASSYVAGSSYEQYF. The V and J genes are TRBV6-2 or TRBV6-3 and TRBJ2-7; 8 bases fit TRBD2. Trimming took 2 bases from V and 0 from J; bases not matched to a gene: 3. The CDR3 runs 15 residues. Germline values: CDR1 MNHEY, CDR2 SVGEGT.

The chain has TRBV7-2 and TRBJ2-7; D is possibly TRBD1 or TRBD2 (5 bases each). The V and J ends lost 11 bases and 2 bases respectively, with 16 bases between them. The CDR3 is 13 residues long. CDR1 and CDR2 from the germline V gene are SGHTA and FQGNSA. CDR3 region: CAWGNGGAYEQYF. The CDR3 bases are TGTGCCTGGGGGAACGGTGGGGCCTACGAGCAGTACTTC.

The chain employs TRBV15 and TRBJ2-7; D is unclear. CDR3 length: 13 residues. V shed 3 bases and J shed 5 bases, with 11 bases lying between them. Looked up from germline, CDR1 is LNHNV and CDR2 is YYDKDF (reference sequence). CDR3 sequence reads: CATSSLPGDEQYF. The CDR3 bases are TGTGCCACCAGCAGCTTGCCCGGAGACGAGCAGTACTTC.

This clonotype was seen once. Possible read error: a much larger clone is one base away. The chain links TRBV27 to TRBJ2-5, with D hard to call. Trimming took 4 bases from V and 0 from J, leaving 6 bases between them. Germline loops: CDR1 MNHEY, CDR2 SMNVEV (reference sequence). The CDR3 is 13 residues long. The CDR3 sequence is CASSSSDQETQYF. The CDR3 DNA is TGTGCCAGCAGTTCCTCCGACCAAGAGACCCAGTACTTC.

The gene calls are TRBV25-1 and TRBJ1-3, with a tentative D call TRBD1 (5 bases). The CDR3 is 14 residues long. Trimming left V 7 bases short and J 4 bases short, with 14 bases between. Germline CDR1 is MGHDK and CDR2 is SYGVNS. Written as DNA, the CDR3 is TGTGCCAGCACGGACACCGGGGAGGGAAACACCATATATTTT. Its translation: CASTDTGEGNTIYF. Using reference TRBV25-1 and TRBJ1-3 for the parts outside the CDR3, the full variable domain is EADIYQTPRYLVIGTGKKITLECSQTMGHDKMYWYQQDPGMELHLIHYSYGVNSTEKGDLSSESTVSRIRTEHFPLTLESARPSHTSQYLCASTDTGEGNTIYFGEGSWLTVV.

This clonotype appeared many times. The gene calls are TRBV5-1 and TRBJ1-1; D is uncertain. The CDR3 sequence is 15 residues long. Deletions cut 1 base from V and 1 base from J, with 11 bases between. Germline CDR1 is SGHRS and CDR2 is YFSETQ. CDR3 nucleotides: TGCGCCAGCAGCTTGTCTGAACAGAGGAACACTGAAGCTTTCTTT. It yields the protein CASSLSEQRNTEAFF.

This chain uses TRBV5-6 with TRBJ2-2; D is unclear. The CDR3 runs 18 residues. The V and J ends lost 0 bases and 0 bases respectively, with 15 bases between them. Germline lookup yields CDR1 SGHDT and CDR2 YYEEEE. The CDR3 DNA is TGTGCCAGCAGCTTGGCAGCCATCACCTCCGCGAACACCGGGGAGCTGTTTTTT. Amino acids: CASSLAAITSANTGELFF. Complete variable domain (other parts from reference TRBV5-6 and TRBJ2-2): DAGVTQSPTHLIKTRGQQVTLRCSPKSGHDTVSWYQQALGQGPQFIFQYYEEEERQRGNFPDRFSGHQFPNYSSELNVNALLLGDSALYLCASSLAAITSANTGELFFGEGSRLTVL.

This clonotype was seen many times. CDR3 amino acids: CSVGRLAEGTGELFF. DNA for the CDR3: TGCAGCGTTGGACGGCTAGCGGAGGGCACCGGGGAGCTGTTTTTT. The chain links TRBV29-1 to TRBJ2-2; TRBD2 aligns across 7 bases. Germline CDR1 SQVTM, CDR2 ANQGSEA. This CDR3 region has 15 residues. V shed 4 bases and J 4 bases; nucleotides not matched to a gene: 9.

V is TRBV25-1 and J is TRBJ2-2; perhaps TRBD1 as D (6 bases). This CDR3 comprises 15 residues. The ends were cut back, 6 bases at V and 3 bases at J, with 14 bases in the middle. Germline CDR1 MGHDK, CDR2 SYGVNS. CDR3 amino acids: CASRQGYGYTGELFF. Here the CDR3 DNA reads TGTGCCAGCAGGCAGGGGTATGGCTACACCGGGGAGCTGTTTTTT.

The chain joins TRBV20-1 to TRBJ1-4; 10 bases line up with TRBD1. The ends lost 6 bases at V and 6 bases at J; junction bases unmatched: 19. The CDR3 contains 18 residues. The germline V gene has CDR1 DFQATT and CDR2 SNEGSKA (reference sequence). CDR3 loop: CSAYQASGTGVGDEKLFF. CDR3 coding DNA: TGCAGTGCGTACCAAGCTAGCGGGACAGGGGTCGGAGATGAAAAACTGTTTTTT.

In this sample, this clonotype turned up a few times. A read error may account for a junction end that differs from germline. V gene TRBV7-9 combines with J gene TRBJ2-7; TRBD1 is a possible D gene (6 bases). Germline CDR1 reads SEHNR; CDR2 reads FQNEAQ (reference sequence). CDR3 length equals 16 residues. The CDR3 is CASRNEPGQNSYEQCF. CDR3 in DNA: TGTGCCAGCAGAAACGAACCTGGACAGAACTCCTACGAGCAGTGCTTC.

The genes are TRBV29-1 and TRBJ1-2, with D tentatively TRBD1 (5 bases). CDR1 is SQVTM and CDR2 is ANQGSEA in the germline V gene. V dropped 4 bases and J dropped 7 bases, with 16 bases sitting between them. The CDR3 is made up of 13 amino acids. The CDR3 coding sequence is TGCAGCGTTGTTCGACGGGGGGTCGGTGGCTACACCTTC. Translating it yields CSVVRRGVGGYTF. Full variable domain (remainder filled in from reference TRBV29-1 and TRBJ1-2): SAVISQKPSRDICQRGTSLTIQCQVDSQVTMMFWYRQQPGQSLTLIATANQGSEATYESGFVIDKFPISRPNLTFSTLTVSNMSPEDSSIYLCSVVRRGVGGYTFGSGTRLTVV.

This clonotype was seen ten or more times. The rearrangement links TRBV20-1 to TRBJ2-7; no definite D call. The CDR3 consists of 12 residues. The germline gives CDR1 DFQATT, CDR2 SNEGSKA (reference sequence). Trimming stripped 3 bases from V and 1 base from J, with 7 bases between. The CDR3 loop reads CSASLQSYEQYF. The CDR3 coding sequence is TGCAGTGCTAGTCTCCAGTCCTACGAGCAGTACTTC.

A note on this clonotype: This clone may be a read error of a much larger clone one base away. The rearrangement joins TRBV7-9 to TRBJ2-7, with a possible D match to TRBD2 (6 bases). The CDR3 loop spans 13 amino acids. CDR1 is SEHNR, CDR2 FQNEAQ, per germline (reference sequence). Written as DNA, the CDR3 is TGTGCCAGCAGTTACTCGTCGGACTACAAGCAGTACTTC. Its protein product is CASSYSSDYKQYF.

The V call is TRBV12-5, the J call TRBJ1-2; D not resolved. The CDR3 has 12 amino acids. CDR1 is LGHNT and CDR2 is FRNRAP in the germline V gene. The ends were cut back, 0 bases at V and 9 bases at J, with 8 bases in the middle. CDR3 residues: CASGLVRASYTF. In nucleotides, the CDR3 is TGTGCTAGTGGTTTGGTAAGGGCAAGCTACACCTTC.

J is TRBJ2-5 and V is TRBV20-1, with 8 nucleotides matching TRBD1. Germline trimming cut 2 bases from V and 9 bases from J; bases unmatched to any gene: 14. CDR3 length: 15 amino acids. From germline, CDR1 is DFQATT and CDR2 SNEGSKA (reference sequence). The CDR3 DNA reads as TGCAGTGCTAGACCTGGGACAGGTCAAAATCAGCCCCAGTACTTC. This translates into CSARPGTGQNQPQYF.

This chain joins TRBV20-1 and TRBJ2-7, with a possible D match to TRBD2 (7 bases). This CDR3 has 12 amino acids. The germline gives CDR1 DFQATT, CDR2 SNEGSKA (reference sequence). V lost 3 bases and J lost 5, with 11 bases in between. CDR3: CSARGRDNEQYF. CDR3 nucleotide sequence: TGCAGTGCTAGGGGGAGGGACAACGAGCAGTACTTC.

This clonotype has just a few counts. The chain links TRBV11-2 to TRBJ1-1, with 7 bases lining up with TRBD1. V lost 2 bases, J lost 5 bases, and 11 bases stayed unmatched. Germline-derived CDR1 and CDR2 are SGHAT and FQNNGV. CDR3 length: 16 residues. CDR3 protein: CASSLLRGRSGTEAFF. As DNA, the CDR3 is TGTGCCAGCAGCTTATTGAGGGGGCGAAGTGGTACTGAAGCTTTCTTT.

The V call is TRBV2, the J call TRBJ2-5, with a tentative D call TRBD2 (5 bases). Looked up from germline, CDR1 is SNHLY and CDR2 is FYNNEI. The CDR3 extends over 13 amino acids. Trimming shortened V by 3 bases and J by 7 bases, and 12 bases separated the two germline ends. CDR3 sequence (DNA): TGTGCCAGCAGTGATCCGCCGAGGGTGACCCAGTACTTC. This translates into CASSDPPRVTQYF.

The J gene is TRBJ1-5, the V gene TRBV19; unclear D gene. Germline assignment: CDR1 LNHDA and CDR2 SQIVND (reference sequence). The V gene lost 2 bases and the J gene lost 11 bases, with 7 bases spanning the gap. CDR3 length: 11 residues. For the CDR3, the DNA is TGTGCCAGTAGTATATCCAGGTCCCAGCATTTT. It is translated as CASSISRSQHF.

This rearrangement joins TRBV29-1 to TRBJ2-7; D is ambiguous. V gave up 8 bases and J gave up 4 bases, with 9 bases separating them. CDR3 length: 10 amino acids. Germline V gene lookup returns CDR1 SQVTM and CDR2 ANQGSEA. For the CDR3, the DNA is TGCAGCACCTTTAGTTACGAGCAGTACTTC. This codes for CSTFSYEQYF.

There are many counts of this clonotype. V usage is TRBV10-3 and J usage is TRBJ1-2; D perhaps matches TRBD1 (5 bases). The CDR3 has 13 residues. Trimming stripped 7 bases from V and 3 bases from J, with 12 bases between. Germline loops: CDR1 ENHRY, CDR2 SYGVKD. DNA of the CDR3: TGTGCCATCAACCCAGGGTCTCACTATGGCTACACCTTC. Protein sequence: CAINPGSHYGYTF.

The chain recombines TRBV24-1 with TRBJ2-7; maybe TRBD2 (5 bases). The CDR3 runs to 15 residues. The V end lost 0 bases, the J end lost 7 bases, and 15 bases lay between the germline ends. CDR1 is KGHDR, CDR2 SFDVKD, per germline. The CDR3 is CATSDLQEVGGEQYF. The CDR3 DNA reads TGTGCCACCAGTGATTTGCAGGAGGTGGGTGGTGAGCAGTACTTC.